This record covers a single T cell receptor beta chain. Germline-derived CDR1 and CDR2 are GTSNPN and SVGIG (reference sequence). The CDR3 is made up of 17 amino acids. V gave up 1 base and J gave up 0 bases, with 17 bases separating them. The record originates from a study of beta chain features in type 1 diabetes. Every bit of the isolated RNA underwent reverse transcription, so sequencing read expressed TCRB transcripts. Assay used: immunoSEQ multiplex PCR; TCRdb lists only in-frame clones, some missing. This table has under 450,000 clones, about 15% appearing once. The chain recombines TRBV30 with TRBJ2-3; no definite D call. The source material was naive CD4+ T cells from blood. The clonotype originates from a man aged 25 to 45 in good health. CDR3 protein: CAWSGLLSASSTDTQYF. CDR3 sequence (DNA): TGTGCCTGGAGTGGTTTACTAAGCGCTTCTAGCACAGATACGCAGTATTTT.